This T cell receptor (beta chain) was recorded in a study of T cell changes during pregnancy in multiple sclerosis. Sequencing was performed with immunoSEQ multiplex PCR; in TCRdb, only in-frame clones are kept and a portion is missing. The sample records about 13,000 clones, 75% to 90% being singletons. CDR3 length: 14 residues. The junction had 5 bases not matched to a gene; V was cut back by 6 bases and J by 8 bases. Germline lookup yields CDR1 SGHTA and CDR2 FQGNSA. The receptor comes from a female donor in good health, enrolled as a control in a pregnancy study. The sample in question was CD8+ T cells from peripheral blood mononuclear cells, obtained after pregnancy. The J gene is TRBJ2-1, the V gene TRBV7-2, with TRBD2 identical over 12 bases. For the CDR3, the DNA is TGTGCCAGCAGGACTAGCGGGGGTGTTGATGAGCAGTTCTTC. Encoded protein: CASRTSGGVDEQFF.